This T cell receptor (beta chain) was documented in a study of CD8+ T cells in alopecia areata. Study background: Treatment ran 6 to 18 months, with 6 months of follow-up afterward. Scoring of severity for treated patients was based on percentage of affected scalp area. Study results and limitations: Lesional scalp, especially alopecia totalis/universalis, showed higher clonality than normal scalp.

Specified treatment: oral pan-JAK inhibitor, 5-10 mg twice daily. PBMCs, the starting material, were the source of sorted CD4+ and CD8+ T cells. Extracted RNA was reverse transcribed, and the resulting cDNA served as sequencing template. Repertoires were generated with immunoSEQ multiplex PCR, while TCRdb's copy carries only in-frame clones and drops some. This table holds around 200,000 clones, about 60% found once. The trim removed 5 bases at V and 6 bases at J, leaving 8 bases unmatched. This CDR3 has 15 amino acids. From germline, CDR1 is PRHDT and CDR2 FYEKMQ (reference sequence). There are a few counts of this clone. Its antigen is unidentified.

This receptor was taken from a human donor with alopecia areata. This chain connects TRBV13 to TRBJ2-5; 11 bases match TRBD2. The sample was CD8+ T cells sorted from blood, taken at week 24, from a patient treated with tofacitinib. The CDR3 spells CASSTGLAGAKTQYF. The DNA of the CDR3 is TGTGCCAGCAGCACCGGACTAGCGGGCGCGAAGACCCAGTACTTC.